The T cell receptor beta chain under discussion was sequenced for a study of PD-1 blockade in classical Hodgkin lymphoma. The study's findings and limits: Reports described newly diagnosed patients as having lower baseline TCR diversity than healthy donors. The baseline diversity of complete responders showed similarity to that of newly diagnosed patients. At C4D1, TCR diversity had climbed significantly for CD4+ cells, though not for CD8+ cells.

The assay was immunoSEQ multiplex PCR, and TCRdb's table has in-frame clones only and misses some. This table has about 14,000 clones, 83% appearing once. Relapse after autologous stem cell transplantation occurred in every patient, and brentuximab vedotin exposure varied. Reported best responses ranged across complete response, partial response or progressive disease. In germline, CDR1 is SSHAT, CDR2 FNYEAQ (reference sequence). The CDR3 totals 15 residues. About this clone: Its antigen remains unidentified. At one of its ends the junction is not consistent with the germline gene, which may arise from a read error.

The clonotype was recovered from a human donor with classical Hodgkin lymphoma. The genes are TRBV7-7 and TRBJ2-1; 10 bases are shared with TRBD2. The source was peripheral blood mononuclear cells (PBMCs), collected at baseline. CDR3 nucleotide sequence: TGTGCTAGCAGCTTAGGGCTAGCGGGGGATAATGAGCAGTTCTTC. Residues: CASSLGLAGDNEQFF.